This T cell receptor beta chain was observed in a study of cytomegalovirus exposure and HLA in healthy donors. The CDR3 extends over 14 amino acids. V dropped 3 bases and J dropped 4 bases, with 10 bases sitting between them. CDR1 SGDLS and CDR2 YYNGEE come from the germline V gene. The study ran its PCR with 60 Vbeta and 13 Jbeta primers. The table came from immunoSEQ multiplex PCR; TCRdb's copy has only in-frame clones and leaves some out. The sample has approximately 100,000 clones, 76% seen once. What was sequenced was PBMCs. The chain couples TRBV9 to TRBJ1-4; no clear D. The receptor was derived from a woman aged 45-65 years in good health and CMV-seropositive. The CDR3 DNA reads TGTGCCAGCAGCGGCATGGGCGTTAATGAAAAACTGTTTTTT. The encoded protein is CASSGMGVNEKLFF. The entire variable domain, with the rest obtained from reference TRBV9 and TRBJ1-4, is as follows: DSGVTQTPKHLITATGQRVTLRCSPRSGDLSVYWYQQSLDQGLQFLIQYYNGEERAKGNILERFSAQQFPDLHSELNLSSLELGDSALYFCASSGMGVNEKLFFGSGTQLSVL.